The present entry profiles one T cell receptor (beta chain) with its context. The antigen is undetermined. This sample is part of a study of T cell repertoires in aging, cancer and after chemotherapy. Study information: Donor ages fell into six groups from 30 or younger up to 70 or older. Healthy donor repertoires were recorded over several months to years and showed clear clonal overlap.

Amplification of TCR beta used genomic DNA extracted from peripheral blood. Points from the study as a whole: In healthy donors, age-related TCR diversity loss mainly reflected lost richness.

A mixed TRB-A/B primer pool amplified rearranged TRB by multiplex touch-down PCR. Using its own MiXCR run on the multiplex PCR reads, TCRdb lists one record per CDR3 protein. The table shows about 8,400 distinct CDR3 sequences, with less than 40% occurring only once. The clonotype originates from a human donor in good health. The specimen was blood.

This chain's CDR3 is CASSYSLVGDTEAFF. CDR3 nucleotides: TGTGCCAGCAGTTACTCGCTCGTAGGGGACACTGAAGCTTTCTTT. The V call is TRBV6-5, the J call TRBJ1-1, with D perhaps TRBD1 (5 bases). Germline CDR1 reads MNHEY; CDR2 reads SVGAGI. V gave up 0 bases and J gave up 3 bases, with 11 bases separating them. The CDR3 is 15 amino acids.